This T cell receptor beta chain emerged from a study of blood T cell repertoires in COVID-19. Whole-study context: The samples span acute and convalescent COVID-19 from the United States, Italy and Spain. Sample material is recorded as cDNA or gDNA derived from T cells, B-cell-depleted T cells, or PBMCs.

Original processing notes: Reference gene primers were amplified, and this amplification served to estimate nucleated cell counts. TCRdb's table, derived via immunoSEQ multiplex PCR, lists solely in-frame clones and lacks some. That table supplies the V and J calls and clone size; D and trimming were determined from the DNA. The sample gives roughly 100,000 clones, more than 75% of which show up once; approximately 6.2% is in the top ten. Germline trimming cut 0 bases from V and 8 bases from J; bases unmatched to any gene: 8. CDR1 and CDR2 from the germline V gene are MRHNA and SNTAGT. The CDR3 is 16 residues long.

This chain joins TRBV6-4 and TRBJ2-1, with 9 bases matching TRBD1. This TCR was recovered from a human donor in a cohort sampled during active COVID-19. The sequenced sample consisted of peripheral blood. CDR3 amino acids: CASSDSSGTGSHEQFF. The CDR3, as DNA: TGTGCCAGCAGTGACTCCTCCGGGACAGGGTCACATGAGCAGTTCTTC.